This note documents a single T cell receptor beta chain sequence. One base away lies a much larger clone, so this may be a sequencing read error. TCR beta CDR3 region amplification was performed from RNA transcripts. The TCR CDR3 first-round RT-PCR relied on the HTBI primer set. In TCRdb, the multiplex PCR reads were re-called with MiXCR into one record per CDR3 protein. The sample includes hundreds of thousands of distinct CDR3 sequences, around 13% of them seen just once. This sample was taken from a study of T cells in Graves' hyperthyroidism and ophthalmopathy. CDR1 and CDR2 from the germline V gene are GTSNPN and SVGIG (reference sequence). V was trimmed by 5 bases and J by 5 bases, leaving 12 bases between them. This CDR3 contains 12 residues.

The sequence was collected from a woman in her 30s with Graves' hyperthyroidism that later progressed to Graves' ophthalmopathy. The specimen was blood. The chain combines TRBV30 with TRBJ1-1, with D unresolved. The CDR3 DNA sequence: TGTGCCTGGGGCGCAGGTGGGACTGAAGCTTTCTTT. This translates into CAWGAGGTEAFF.